This is a list of T cell receptor beta chains from one sample in a study of T cell responses to AZD1222 COVID-19 vaccine. TCRdb's table, derived via immunoSEQ multiplex PCR, lists solely in-frame clones and lacks some. The data contain some 150,000 clones, roughly 90% of them seen just once; the ten biggest clones take up 1.5% to 2%. The sample here was peripheral blood, taken on day 0 of AZD1222 vaccination. The origin of the receptors is an adult in good health. CDR3s leave out the opening cysteine and the closing phenylalanine or tryptophan. The D gene is left open where the match is weak.

D gene: -
V gene: TRBV9
J gene: TRBJ2-1
CDR3 protein: ASSVEGGAEQF

D gene: TRBD2
V gene: TRBV9
J gene: TRBJ2-7
CDR3 protein: ASSVEVAGEGEQY

D gene: TRBD1
V gene: TRBV6-5
J gene: TRBJ1-5
CDR3 protein: ASGTDSNQPQH

D gene: -
V gene: TRBV24-1
J gene: TRBJ2-5
CDR3 protein: ATSDLGGDQETQY

D gene: TRBD1
V gene: TRBV5-3
J gene: TRBJ1-6
CDR3 protein: ARSTGGAPLH

D gene: TRBD1
V gene: TRBV7-3
J gene: TRBJ2-3
CDR3 protein: ASSKLGQGEDTQY

D gene: -
V gene: TRBV7-3
J gene: TRBJ2-1
CDR3 protein: GRRGDYHDEQF

D gene: TRBD1
V gene: TRBV18
J gene: TRBJ2-7
CDR3 protein: ASSKPGQGVYEQY

D gene: -
V gene: TRBV30
J gene: TRBJ1-6
CDR3 protein: AWRRYNNSPLH

D gene: -
V gene: TRBV7-2
J gene: TRBJ2-7
CDR3 protein: ASSLVQGIATEQY

D gene: TRBD1
V gene: TRBV12-3/TRBV12-4
J gene: TRBJ2-3
CDR3 protein: ATRTGRTDTQY

D gene: -
V gene: TRBV7-2
J gene: TRBJ1-2
CDR3 protein: ASSLDRWQGDGYT

D gene: -
V gene: TRBV2
J gene: TRBJ1-2
CDR3 protein: ASTDNRVYRPGGYT

D gene: -
V gene: TRBV7-9
J gene: TRBJ1-1
CDR3 protein: ASRSLQGNEAF

D gene: -
V gene: TRBV7-6
J gene: TRBJ1-2
CDR3 protein: ASSLADGGGYT

D gene: -
V gene: TRBV10-3
J gene: TRBJ1-2
CDR3 protein: AIRPPEGANYGYT

D gene: -
V gene: TRBV9
J gene: TRBJ1-1
CDR3 protein: ASSVDGTSGTEAF

D gene: -
V gene: TRBV19
J gene: TRBJ1-5
CDR3 protein: ARDEGCQPQH

D gene: -
V gene: TRBV30
J gene: TRBJ2-7
CDR3 protein: AWSFGVTYEQY

D gene: -
V gene: TRBV4-3
J gene: TRBJ2-3
CDR3 protein: ASSQEGRKTQY

D gene: -
V gene: TRBV6-6
J gene: TRBJ1-1
CDR3 protein: ASRLQETEAF

D gene: -
V gene: TRBV13
J gene: TRBJ2-5
CDR3 protein: ASSLGRFQETQY

D gene: TRBD1
V gene: TRBV5-1
J gene: TRBJ1-4
CDR3 protein: ASSSGQGNEKLF